The table lists the clone carrying this T cell receptor (beta chain) with a few counts. The sample is drawn from a study of T cells after yellow fever vaccination. CDR3 length: 15 residues. CDR1 and CDR2 from the germline V gene are SNHLY and FYNNEI. V lost 6 bases and J 7 bases, leaving 16 bases between the germline ends. TCRdb called the 5' RACE reads again in MiXCR, with one record for every CDR3 protein. The profile shows about 630,000 distinct CDR3 sequences, 9% to 15% of them singletons. The clonotype was recovered from a man aged 25-45 years who received the YFV17D yellow fever vaccine. Sample: PBMCs, taken on the day of the yellow fever booster vaccination. The V gene is TRBV2, the J gene TRBJ1-6, with D unresolved. The CDR3 coding sequence is TGTGCCAGCAGCCGACGGACGGCCTTAAATTCACCCCTCCACTTT. Amino acids: CASSRRTALNSPLHF. The full variable domain, with the rest looked up from reference TRBV2 and TRBJ1-6, is EPEVTQTPSHQVTQMGQEVILRCVPISNHLYFYWYRQILGQKVEFLVSFYNNEISEKSEIFDDQFSVERPDGSNFTLKIRSTKLEDSAMYFCASSRRTALNSPLHFGNGTRLTVT.